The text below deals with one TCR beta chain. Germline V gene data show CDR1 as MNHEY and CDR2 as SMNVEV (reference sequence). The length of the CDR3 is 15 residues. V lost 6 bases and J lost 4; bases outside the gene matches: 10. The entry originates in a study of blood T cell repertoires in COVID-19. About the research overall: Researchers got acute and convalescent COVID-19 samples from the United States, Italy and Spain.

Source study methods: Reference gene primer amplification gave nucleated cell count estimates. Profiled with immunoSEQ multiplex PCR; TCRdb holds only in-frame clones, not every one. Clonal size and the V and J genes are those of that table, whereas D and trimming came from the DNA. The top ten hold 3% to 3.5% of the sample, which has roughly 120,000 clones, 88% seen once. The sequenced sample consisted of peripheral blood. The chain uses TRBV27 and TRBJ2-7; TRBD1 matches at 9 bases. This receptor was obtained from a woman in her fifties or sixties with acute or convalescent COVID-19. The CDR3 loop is CASSLTGTGFYEQYF. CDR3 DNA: TGTGCCAGCAGCCTAACCGGGACAGGGTTTTACGAGCAGTACTTC.